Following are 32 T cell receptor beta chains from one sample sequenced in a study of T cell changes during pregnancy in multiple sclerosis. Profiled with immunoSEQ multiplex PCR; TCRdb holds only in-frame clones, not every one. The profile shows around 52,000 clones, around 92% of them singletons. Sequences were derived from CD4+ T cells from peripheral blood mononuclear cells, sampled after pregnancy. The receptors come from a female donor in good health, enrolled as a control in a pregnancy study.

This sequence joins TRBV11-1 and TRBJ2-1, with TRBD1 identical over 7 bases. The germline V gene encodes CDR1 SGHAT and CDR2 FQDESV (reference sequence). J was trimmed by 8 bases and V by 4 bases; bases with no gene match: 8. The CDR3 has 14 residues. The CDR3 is CASSSRTGRHEQFF. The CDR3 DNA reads TGTGCCAGCAGCTCAAGGACAGGCCGACATGAGCAGTTCTTC. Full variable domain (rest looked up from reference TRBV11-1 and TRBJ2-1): EAEVAQSPRYKITEKSQAVAFWCDPISGHATLYWYRQILGQGPELLVQFQDESVVDDSQLPKDRFSAERLKGVDSTLKIQPAELGDSAMYLCASSSRTGRHEQFFGPGTRLTVL.

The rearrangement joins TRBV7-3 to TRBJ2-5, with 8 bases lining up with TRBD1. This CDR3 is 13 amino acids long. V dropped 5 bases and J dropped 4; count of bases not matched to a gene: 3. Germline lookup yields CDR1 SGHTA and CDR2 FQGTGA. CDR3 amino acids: CASSRGQGETQYF. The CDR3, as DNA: TGTGCCAGCAGCCGTGGACAGGGAGAGACCCAGTACTTC.

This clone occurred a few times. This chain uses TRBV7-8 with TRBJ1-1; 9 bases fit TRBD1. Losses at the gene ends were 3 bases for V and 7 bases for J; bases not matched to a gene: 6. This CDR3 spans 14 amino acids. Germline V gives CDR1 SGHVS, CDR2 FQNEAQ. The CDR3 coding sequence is TGTGCCAGCAGCTTGAGGGACAGGGCGATTGAAGCTTTCTTT. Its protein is CASSLRDRAIEAFF.

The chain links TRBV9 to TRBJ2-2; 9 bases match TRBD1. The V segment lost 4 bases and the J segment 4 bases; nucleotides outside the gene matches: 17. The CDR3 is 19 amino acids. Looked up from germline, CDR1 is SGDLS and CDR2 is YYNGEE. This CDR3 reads CASSPHVGGQGVITGELFF. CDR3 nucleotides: TGTGCCAGCAGCCCCCATGTTGGGGGACAGGGAGTTATCACCGGGGAGCTGTTTTTT.

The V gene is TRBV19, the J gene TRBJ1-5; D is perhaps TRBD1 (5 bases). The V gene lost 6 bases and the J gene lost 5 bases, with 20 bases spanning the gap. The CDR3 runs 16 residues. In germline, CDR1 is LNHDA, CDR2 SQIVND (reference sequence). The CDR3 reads CASRPFQGTTDQPQHF. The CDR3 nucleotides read TGTGCCAGTAGGCCTTTTCAGGGAACAACAGATCAGCCCCAGCATTTT.

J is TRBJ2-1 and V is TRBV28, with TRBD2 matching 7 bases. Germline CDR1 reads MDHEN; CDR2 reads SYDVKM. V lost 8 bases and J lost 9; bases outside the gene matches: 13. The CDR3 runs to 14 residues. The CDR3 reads CASARGDARGEQFF. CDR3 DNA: TGTGCCAGCGCACGGGGGGACGCGAGGGGTGAGCAGTTCTTC.

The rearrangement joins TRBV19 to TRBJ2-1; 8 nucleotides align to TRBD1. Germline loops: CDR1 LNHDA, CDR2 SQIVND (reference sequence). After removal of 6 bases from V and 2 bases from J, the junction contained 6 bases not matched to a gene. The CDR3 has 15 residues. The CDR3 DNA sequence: TGTGCCAGTAGCAAAGGGACAGGTGCCTACAATGAGCAGTTCTTC. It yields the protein CASSKGTGAYNEQFF.

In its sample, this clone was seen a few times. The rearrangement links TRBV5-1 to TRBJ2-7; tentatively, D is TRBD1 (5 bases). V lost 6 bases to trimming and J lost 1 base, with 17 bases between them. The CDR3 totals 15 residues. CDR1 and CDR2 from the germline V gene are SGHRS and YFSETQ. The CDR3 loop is CASKPIATGSYEQYF. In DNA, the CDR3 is TGCGCCAGCAAACCCATAGCCACAGGATCCTACGAGCAGTACTTC.

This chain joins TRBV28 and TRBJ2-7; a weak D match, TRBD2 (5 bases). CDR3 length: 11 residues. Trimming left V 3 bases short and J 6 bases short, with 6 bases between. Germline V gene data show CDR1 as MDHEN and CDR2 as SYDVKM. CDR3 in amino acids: CASSLEVEQYF. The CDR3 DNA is TGTGCCAGCAGTTTGGAGGTCGAGCAGTACTTC.

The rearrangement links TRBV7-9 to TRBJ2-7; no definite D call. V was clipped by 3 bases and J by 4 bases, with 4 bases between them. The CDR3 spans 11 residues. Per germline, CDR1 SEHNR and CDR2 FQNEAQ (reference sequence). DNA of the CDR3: TGTGCCAGCAGCTTCCAATACGAGCAGTACTTC. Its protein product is CASSFQYEQYF. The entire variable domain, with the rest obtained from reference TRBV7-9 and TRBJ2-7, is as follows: DTGVSQNPRHKITKRGQNVTFRCDPISEHNRLYWYRQTLGQGPEFLTYFQNEAQLEKSRLLSDRFSAERPKGSFSTLEIQRTEQGDSAMYLCASSFQYEQYFGPGTRLTVT.

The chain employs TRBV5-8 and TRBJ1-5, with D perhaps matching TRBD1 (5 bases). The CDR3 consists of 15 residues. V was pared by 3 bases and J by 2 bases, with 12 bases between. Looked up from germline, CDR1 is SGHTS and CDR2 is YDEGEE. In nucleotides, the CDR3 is TGTGCCAGCAGCTCGCAGGGAAGAGGCAATCAGCCCCAGCATTTT. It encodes CASSSQGRGNQPQHF.

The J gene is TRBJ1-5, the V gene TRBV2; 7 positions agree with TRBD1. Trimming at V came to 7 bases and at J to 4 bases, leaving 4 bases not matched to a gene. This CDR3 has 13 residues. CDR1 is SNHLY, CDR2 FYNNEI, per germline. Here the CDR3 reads CASTGRGNQPQHF. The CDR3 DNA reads TGTGCCAGCACGGGCAGGGGGAATCAGCCCCAGCATTTT. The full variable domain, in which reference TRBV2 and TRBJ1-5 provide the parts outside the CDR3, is EPEVTQTPSHQVTQMGQEVILRCVPISNHLYFYWYRQILGQKVEFLVSFYNNEISEKSEIFDDQFSVERPDGSNFTLKIRSTKLEDSAMYFCASTGRGNQPQHFGDGTRLSIL.

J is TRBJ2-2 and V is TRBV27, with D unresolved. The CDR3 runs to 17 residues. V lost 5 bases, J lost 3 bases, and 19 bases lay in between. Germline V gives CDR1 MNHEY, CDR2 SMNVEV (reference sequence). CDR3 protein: CASSPRDRRPYTGELFF. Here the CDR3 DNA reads TGTGCCAGCAGTCCACGCGACCGGCGGCCTTACACCGGGGAGCTGTTTTTT.

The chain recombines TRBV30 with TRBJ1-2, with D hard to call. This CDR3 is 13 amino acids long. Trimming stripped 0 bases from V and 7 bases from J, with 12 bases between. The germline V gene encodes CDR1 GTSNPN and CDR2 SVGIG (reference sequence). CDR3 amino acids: CAWSVLREIGYTF. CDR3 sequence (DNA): TGTGCCTGGAGTGTACTTAGGGAGATTGGCTACACCTTC.

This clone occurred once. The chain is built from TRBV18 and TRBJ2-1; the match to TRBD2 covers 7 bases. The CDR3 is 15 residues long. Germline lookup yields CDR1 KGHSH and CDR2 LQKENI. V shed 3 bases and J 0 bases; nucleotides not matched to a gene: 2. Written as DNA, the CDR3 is TGTGCCAGCTCACCTGCGGGGGTCTCCTACAATGAGCAGTTCTTC. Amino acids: CASSPAGVSYNEQFF.

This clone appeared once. CDR3 in amino acids: CASSRTGGFRNQPQHF. CDR3 nucleotides: TGTGCCAGCTCACGGACAGGGGGATTCCGCAATCAGCCCCAGCATTTT. The chain uses TRBV18 and TRBJ1-5; 10 bases line up with TRBD1. V shed 4 bases, J shed 2 bases, and the junction held 5 bases outside the gene matches. The CDR3 runs 16 residues. CDR1 and CDR2 (germline): KGHSH, LQKENI.

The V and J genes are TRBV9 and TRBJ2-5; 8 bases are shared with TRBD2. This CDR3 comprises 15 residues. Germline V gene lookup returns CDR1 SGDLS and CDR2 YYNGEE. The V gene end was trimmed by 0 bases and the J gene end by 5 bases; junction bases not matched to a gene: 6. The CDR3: CASSVAGGLGETQYF. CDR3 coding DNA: TGTGCCAGCAGCGTAGCGGGGGGGCTTGGGGAGACCCAGTACTTC.

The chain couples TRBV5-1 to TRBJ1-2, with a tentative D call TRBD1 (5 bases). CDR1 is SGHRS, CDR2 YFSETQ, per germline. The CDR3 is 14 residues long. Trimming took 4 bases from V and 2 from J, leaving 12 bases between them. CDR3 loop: CASSPLRVNYGYTF. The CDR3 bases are TGCGCCAGCAGCCCGCTCAGGGTAAACTATGGCTACACCTTC.

The CDR3 is CASARLPTYEQYF. Written as DNA, the CDR3 is TGTGCCAGCGCGAGACTACCCACCTACGAGCAGTACTTC. V usage is TRBV6-5 and J usage is TRBJ2-7, with D perhaps matching TRBD2 (5 bases). CDR1 and CDR2 (germline): MNHEY, SVGAGI. The CDR3 has 13 amino acids. With 8 bases removed from V and 2 bases from J, the gap between germline ends came to 13 bases.

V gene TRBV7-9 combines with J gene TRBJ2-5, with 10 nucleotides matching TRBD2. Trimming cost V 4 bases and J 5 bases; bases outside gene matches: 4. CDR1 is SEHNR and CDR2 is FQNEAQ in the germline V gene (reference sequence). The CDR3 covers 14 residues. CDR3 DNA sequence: TGTGCCAGCAGCTCCCCAGCGGGGGGGGAGACCCAGTACTTC. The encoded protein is CASSSPAGGETQYF.

The CDR3 here is CASSLFGGNTDTQYF. The CDR3 DNA sequence: TGTGCCAGCAGCTTATTCGGGGGGAACACAGATACGCAGTATTTT. The rearrangement joins TRBV7-2 to TRBJ2-3; 7 bases are shared with TRBD2. In germline, CDR1 is SGHTA, CDR2 FQGNSA. With 2 bases clipped from V and 2 bases from J, the junction kept 4 bases outside the gene matches. The CDR3 is made up of 15 amino acids. Using reference TRBV7-2 and TRBJ2-3 for the parts outside the CDR3, the full variable domain is GAGVSQSPSNKVTEKGKDVELRCDPISGHTALYWYRQSLGQGLEFLIYFQGNSAPDKSGLPSDRFSAERTGGSVSTLTIQRTQQEDSAVYLCASSLFGGNTDTQYFGPGTRLTVL.

The CDR3 sequence is CASSPGGEFVYGYTF. In DNA, the CDR3 is TGTGCCAGCAGTCCGGGAGGGGAGTTTGTGTATGGCTACACCTTC. The rearrangement links TRBV28 to TRBJ1-2; TRBD1 is a possible D gene (5 bases). V shed 5 bases and J shed 5 bases, with 18 bases lying between them. The CDR3 has 15 residues. CDR1 is MDHEN, CDR2 SYDVKM, per germline.

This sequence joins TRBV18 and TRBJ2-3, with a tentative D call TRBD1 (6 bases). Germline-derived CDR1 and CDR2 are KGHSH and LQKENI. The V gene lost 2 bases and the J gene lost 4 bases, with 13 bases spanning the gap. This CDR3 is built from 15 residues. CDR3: CASSPGTLQPDTQYF. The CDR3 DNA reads TGTGCCAGCTCACCAGGGACACTCCAGCCAGATACGCAGTATTTT. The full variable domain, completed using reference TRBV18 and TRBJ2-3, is NAGVMQNPRHLVRRRGQEARLRCSPMKGHSHVYWYRQLPEEGLKFMVYLQKENIIDESGMPKERFSAEFPKEGPSILRIQQVVRGDSAAYFCASSPGTLQPDTQYFGPGTRLTVL.

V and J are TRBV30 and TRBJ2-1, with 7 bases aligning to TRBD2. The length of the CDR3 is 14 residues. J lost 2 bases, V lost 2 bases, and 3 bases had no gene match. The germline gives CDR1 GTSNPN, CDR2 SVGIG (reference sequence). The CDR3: CAWSSGVPYNEQFF. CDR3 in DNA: TGTGCCTGGAGTAGCGGGGTCCCCTACAATGAGCAGTTCTTC.

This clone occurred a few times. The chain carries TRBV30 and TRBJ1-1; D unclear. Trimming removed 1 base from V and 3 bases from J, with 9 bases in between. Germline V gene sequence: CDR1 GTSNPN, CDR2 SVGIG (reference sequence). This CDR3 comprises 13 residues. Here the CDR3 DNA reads TGTGCCTGGAGTGAAGGGAGTCACACTGAAGCTTTCTTT. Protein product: CAWSEGSHTEAFF.

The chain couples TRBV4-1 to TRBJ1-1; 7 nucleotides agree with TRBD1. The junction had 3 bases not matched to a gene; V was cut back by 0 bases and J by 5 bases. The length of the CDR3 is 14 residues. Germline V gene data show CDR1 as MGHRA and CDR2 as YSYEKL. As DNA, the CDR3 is TGCGCCAGCAGCCAAGACAGGGGGAGGACTGAAGCTTTCTTT. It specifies CASSQDRGRTEAFF.

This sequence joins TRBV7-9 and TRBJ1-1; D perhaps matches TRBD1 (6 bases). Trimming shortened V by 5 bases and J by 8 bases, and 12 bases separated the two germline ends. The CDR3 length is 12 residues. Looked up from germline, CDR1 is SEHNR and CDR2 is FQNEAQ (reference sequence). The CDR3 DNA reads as TGTGCCAGCAGCCGACCTCAGGGGGAAGCTTTCTTT. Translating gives CASSRPQGEAFF.

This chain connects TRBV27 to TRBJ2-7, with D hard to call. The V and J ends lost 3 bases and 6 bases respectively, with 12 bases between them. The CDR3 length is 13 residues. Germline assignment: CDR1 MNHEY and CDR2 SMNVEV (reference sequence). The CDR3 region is CASSFWQAGEQYF. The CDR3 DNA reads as TGTGCCAGCAGTTTTTGGCAGGCTGGCGAGCAGTACTTC.

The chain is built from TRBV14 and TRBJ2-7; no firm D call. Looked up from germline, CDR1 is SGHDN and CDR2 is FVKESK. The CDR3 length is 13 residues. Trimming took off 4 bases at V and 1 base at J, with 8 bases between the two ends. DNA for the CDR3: TGTGCCAGCAGCCCCGACAAGTCCTACGAGCAGTACTTC. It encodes CASSPDKSYEQYF.

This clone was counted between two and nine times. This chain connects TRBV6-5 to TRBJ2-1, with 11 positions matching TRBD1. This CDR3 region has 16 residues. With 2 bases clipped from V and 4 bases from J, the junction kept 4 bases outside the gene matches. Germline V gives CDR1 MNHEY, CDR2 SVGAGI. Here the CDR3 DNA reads TGTGCCAGCAGTTACACGGGACAGGGGGGGTACAATGAGCAGTTCTTC. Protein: CASSYTGQGGYNEQFF.

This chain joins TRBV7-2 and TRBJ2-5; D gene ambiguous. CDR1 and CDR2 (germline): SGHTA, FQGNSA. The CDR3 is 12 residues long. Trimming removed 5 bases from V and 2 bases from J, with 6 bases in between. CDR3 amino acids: CASSLKQETQYF. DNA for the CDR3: TGTGCCAGCAGCCTAAAACAAGAGACCCAGTACTTC.

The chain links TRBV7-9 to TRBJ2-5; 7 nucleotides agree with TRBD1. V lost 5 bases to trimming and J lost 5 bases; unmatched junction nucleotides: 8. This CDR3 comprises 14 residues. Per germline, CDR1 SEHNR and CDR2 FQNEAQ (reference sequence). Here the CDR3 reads CASSMGQFLETQYF. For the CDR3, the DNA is TGTGCCAGCAGCATGGGACAGTTCCTTGAGACCCAGTACTTC.